Listed below are T cell receptor beta chains from one sample, sequenced in a study of naive and memory T cell subsets. TCRdb passed the UMI-ligation and nested PCR reads through MiXCR, listing each CDR3 protein once. This sample yields approximately 31,000 distinct CDR3 sequences, of which around 20% are seen a single time; more than 3% belongs to the top ten. Sequencing was carried out using effector memory CD4+ T cells from blood. These receptors were obtained from a human donor in good health. The CDR3 runs from the conserved cysteine through the conserved F or W. D genes are given only for firm matches. Some rows mark clone size as missing; the rest say once, few, many or name a class of expanded clone.

TRBV29-1	few	12	.	TRBJ1-5	CSAGDVDQPQHF	TGCAGCGCTGGGGACGTAGATCAGCCCCAGCATTTT
TRBV29-1	many	13	TRBD1	TRBJ2-1	CSVRTGGYNEQFF	TGCAGCGTACGGACAGGGGGCTACAATGAGCAGTTCTTC
TRBV19	.	13	.	TRBJ2-3	CATSGKAADTQYF	TGTGCCACCTCAGGGAAGGCCGCAGATACGCAGTATTTT
TRBV7-2	many	14	.	TRBJ2-5	CASSLAHGVPTQYF	TGTGCCAGCAGCTTGGCCCACGGGGTCCCGACCCAGTACTTC
TRBV15	.	14	TRBD1	TRBJ1-5	CATRDRDRRQPQHF	TGTGCCACCAGGGACCGGGACAGGAGGCAGCCCCAGCATTTT
TRBV12-3/TRBV12-4	few	15	.	TRBJ1-3	CATPGGRGSGNTIYF	TGTGCCACCCCCGGAGGCCGCGGATCTGGAAACACCATATATTTT
TRBV6-5	few	15	.	TRBJ2-4	CASSRQGNAKNIQYF	TGTGCCAGCAGTCGTCAGGGAAATGCCAAAAACATTCAGTACTTC
TRBV20-1	few	19	TRBD2	TRBJ2-4	CSARDLGGLAGINKNIQYF	TGCAGTGCTAGAGATCTGGGAGGGCTAGCGGGGATCAACAAAAACATTCAGTACTTC
TRBV28	.	15	.	TRBJ1-5	CASSLYPSNGQPQHF	TGTGCCAGCAGTTTATACCCCTCGAACGGTCAGCCCCAGCATTTT
TRBV20-1	many	13	TRBD1	TRBJ1-2	CSARAGTDYGYTF	TGCAGTGCTAGAGCCGGGACAGACTATGGCTACACCTTC
TRBV4-1	.	12	.	TRBJ2-1	CASSQEGGEQFF	TGCGCCAGCAGCCAAGAGGGGGGTGAGCAGTTCTTC
TRBV12-5	.	14	.	TRBJ1-5	CASGRDGFNQPQHF	TGTGCTAGTGGTCGGGACGGATTCAATCAGCCCCAGCATTTT
TRBV6-5	.	15	.	TRBJ2-5	CASSQSGTTQETQYF	TGTGCCAGCAGTCAATCCGGGACGACCCAAGAGACCCAGTACTTC
TRBV2	.	12	.	TRBJ1-2	CARKDGNYGYTF	TGTGCCAGAAAGGACGGCAACTATGGCTACACCTTC
TRBV5-1	few	16	TRBD2	TRBJ2-7	CASSSRTSGSSYEQYF	TGCGCCAGCAGCTCCCGGACTAGCGGGAGCTCCTACGAGCAGTACTTC
TRBV4-1	.	22	.	TRBJ2-2	CASSGTGLNRPPHLANTGELFF	TGCGCCAGCAGCGGCACTGGACTGAATAGGCCCCCTCACCTCGCGAACACCGGGGAGCTGTTTTTT
TRBV20-1	.	16	.	TRBJ2-6	CSASGAGASGANVLTF	TGCAGTGCTAGTGGAGCGGGTGCGTCTGGGGCCAACGTCCTGACTTTC
TRBV19	.	15	TRBD1	TRBJ2-2	CASINGQGFPGELFF	TGTGCCAGTATTAATGGACAGGGGTTCCCCGGGGAGCTGTTTTTT
TRBV11-2	.	15	.	TRBJ2-3	CASSPARGRTDTQYF	TGTGCCAGCAGCCCCGCTCGGGGGAGAACAGATACGCAGTATTTT
TRBV28	.	15	.	TRBJ1-1	CASSGWTEKNTEAFF	TGTGCCAGCAGTGGGTGGACAGAGAAGAACACTGAAGCTTTCTTT
TRBV28	.	16	.	TRBJ2-1	CASRPPGSISYNEQFF	TGTGCCAGCAGGCCCCCGGGGAGTATTTCCTACAATGAGCAGTTCTTC
TRBV3-1	many	13	.	TRBJ1-2	CASSPTIYYGYTF	TGTGCCAGCAGCCCGACTATTTACTATGGCTACACCTTC
TRBV29-1	.	12	.	TRBJ2-5	CSAGRGQETQYF	TGCAGCGCCGGTAGAGGCCAAGAGACCCAGTACTTC
TRBV7-2	.	15	.	TRBJ2-3	CASSRGDLQSDTQYF	TGTGCCAGCAGCCGAGGGGACTTACAATCCGATACGCAGTATTTT
TRBV15	few	14	.	TRBJ1-5	CATSFRGAGKPQHF	TGTGCCACCAGCTTCCGGGGGGCTGGGAAGCCCCAGCATTTT
TRBV10-3	few	15	TRBD1	TRBJ1-2	CAISPIQGAAGGYTF	TGTGCCATCAGTCCAATACAGGGGGCGGCTGGAGGCTACACCTTC
TRBV7-2	medium-sized	16	.	TRBJ1-1	CASSFGENRVNTEAFF	TGTGCCAGCAGCTTTGGGGAAAACAGGGTGAACACTGAAGCTTTCTTT
TRBV4-3	.	13	.	TRBJ2-1	CASSQDFGDLRFF	TGCGCCAGCAGCCAAGATTTCGGGGACCTCCGGTTCTTC
TRBV3-1	.	16	.	TRBJ1-5	CASSPSFSSSNQPQHF	TGTGCCAGCAGCCCGTCTTTCTCTTCTAGCAATCAGCCCCAGCATTTT
TRBV29-1	many	14	TRBD1	TRBJ2-1	CSVRAGGSYNEQFF	TGCAGCGTTCGGGCAGGGGGCTCCTACAATGAGCAGTTCTTC
TRBV7-9	.	17	.	TRBJ2-6	CASSLRSVRSGANVLTF	TGTGCCAGCAGCTTAAGGTCCGTGCGGTCCGGGGCCAACGTCCTGACTTTC
TRBV25-1	.	13	.	TRBJ1-1	CASSGKGGTEAFF	TGTGCCAGCAGTGGTAAGGGAGGGACTGAAGCTTTCTTT
TRBV28	few	12	.	TRBJ1-5	CASTVSTQPQHF	TGTGCCAGCACCGTAAGTACCCAGCCCCAGCATTTT
TRBV20-1	.	15	TRBD1	TRBJ2-1	CSATSDRVYYNEQFF	TGCAGTGCCACGAGTGACAGGGTGTATTACAATGAGCAGTTCTTC